These 8 T cell receptor beta chains came from one sample sequenced in a study of control samples from healthy donors and cancer patients. Only in-frame clones appear in the TCRdb table, and some are missing; sequencing was by immunoSEQ multiplex PCR. The sample lists 100,000 to 110,000 clones; about 88% were seen once. Material for sequencing was blood. The receptors here all came from a woman aged 45-60 years in good health.

The chain links TRBV19 to TRBJ1-1, with TRBD1 matching 8 bases. Germline V gene lookup returns CDR1 LNHDA and CDR2 SQIVND (reference sequence). CDR3 length equals 14 residues. The junction had 3 bases not matched to a gene; V was cut back by 2 bases and J by 4 bases. Here the CDR3 reads CASSISTGGTEAFF. The DNA of the CDR3 is TGTGCCAGTAGTATATCAACAGGGGGCACTGAAGCTTTCTTT.

The CDR3 protein is CASSTWGQPQHF. CDR3 nucleotides: TGTGCCAGCAGCACGTGGGGGCAGCCCCAGCATTTT. V gene TRBV27 combines with J gene TRBJ1-5; TRBD1 is a possible D gene (5 bases). With 6 bases removed from V and 7 bases from J, the gap between germline ends came to 10 bases. CDR1 and CDR2 from the germline V gene are MNHEY and SMNVEV (reference sequence). The CDR3 totals 12 residues.

The rearrangement links TRBV7-2 to TRBJ2-5, with D unresolved. The germline gives CDR1 SGHTA, CDR2 FQGNSA. With 1 base removed from V and 10 bases from J, the gap between germline ends came to 13 bases. The CDR3 totals 13 residues. DNA of the CDR3: TGTGCCAGCAGCTTAGGAGGTCGCCCGGACCAGTACTTC. Amino acids: CASSLGGRPDQYF.

This clone has only one observation. The chain employs TRBV15 and TRBJ1-4; D gene unclear. CDR1 and CDR2 from the germline V gene are LNHNV and YYDKDF (reference sequence). The CDR3 extends over 14 amino acids. The V end lost 5 bases, the J end lost 10 bases, and 17 bases lay between the germline ends. The CDR3 DNA sequence: TGTGCCACCAGCCGCGACATTTTAGCGGGAAAACTGTTTTTT. Translating gives CATSRDILAGKLFF.

Note on this clone: The sample contains more than one DNA sequence encoding this CDR3. This chain uses TRBV12-5 with TRBJ1-5; D not certain. Germline V lookup: CDR1 LGHNT, CDR2 FRNRAP. V was trimmed by 5 bases and J by 9 bases, leaving 14 bases between them. The CDR3 extends over 13 amino acids. As DNA, the CDR3 is TGTGCTAGTGGTATGGAGGGTCCGGGGCCCCAGCATTTT. This sequence encodes CASGMEGPGPQHF. Full variable domain (remainder filled in from reference TRBV12-5 and TRBJ1-5): DARVTQTPRHKVTEMGQEVTMRCQPILGHNTVFWYRQTMMQGLELLAYFRNRAPLDDSGMPKDRFSAEMPDATLATLKIQPSEPRDSAVYFCASGMEGPGPQHFGDGTRLSIL.

The gene calls are TRBV5-1 and TRBJ2-1; 10 bases align to TRBD2. This CDR3 region has 16 residues. The J segment lost 4 bases and the V segment lost 0 bases, leaving 4 bases of the junction unmatched. Germline V CDR1 and CDR2: SGHRS, YFSETQ. The CDR3 bases are TGCGCCAGCAGCTTGGATAGCGGGAGGAGGTACAATGAGCAGTTCTTC. This codes for CASSLDSGRRYNEQFF.

V is TRBV7-8 and J is TRBJ2-1, with D possibly being TRBD1 (5 bases). The CDR3 has 14 amino acids. The V gene lost 3 bases and the J gene lost 9 bases, with 15 bases spanning the gap. In germline, CDR1 is SGHVS, CDR2 FQNEAQ. CDR3 loop: CASSFLRGTSEQFF. Written as DNA, the CDR3 is TGTGCCAGCAGCTTTCTAAGGGGTACGTCTGAGCAGTTCTTC.

This clone was counted a single time. J is TRBJ2-5 and V is TRBV7-2, with D possibly matching TRBD2 (6 bases). V dropped 2 bases and J dropped 5 bases, with 12 bases sitting between them. The CDR3 is 14 residues long. Germline V gene data show CDR1 as SGHTA and CDR2 as FQGNSA. The CDR3 region has the DNA TGTGCCAGCAGCTTATGGGGAGGAAGGGAGACCCAGTACTTC. It encodes CASSLWGGRETQYF.